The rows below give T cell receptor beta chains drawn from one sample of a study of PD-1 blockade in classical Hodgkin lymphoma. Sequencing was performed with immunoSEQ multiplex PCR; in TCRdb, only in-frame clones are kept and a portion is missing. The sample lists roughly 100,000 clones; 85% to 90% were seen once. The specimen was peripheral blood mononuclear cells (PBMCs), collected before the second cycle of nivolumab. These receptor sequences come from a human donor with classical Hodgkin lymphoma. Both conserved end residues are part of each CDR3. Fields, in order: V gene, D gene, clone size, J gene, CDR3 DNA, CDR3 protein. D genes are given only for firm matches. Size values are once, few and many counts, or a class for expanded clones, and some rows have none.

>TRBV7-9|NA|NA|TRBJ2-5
TGTGCCAGCAGCCCATCGGGCCATTACCAAGAGACCCAGTACTTC
CASSPSGHYQETQYF
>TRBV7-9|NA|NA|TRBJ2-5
TGTGCCAGCAGCCCCGGTCAGGTTAACCAAGAGACCCAGTACTTC
CASSPGQVNQETQYF
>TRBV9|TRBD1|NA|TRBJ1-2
TGTGCCAGCAGCTTCCGGGACAGGGCTAACTATGGCTACACCTTC
CASSFRDRANYGYTF
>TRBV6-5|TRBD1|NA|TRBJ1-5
TGTGCCAGCAGTTCCGGGACAGGAAGAGATCAGCCCCAGCATTTT
CASSSGTGRDQPQHF
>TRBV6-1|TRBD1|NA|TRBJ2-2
TGTGCCAGCAGTGTAGGACAGGGGGCGAGCACCGGGGAGCTGTTTTTT
CASSVGQGASTGELFF
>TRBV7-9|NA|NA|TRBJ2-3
TGTGCCAGCAGCCACCTTTGGACAGAGCCTAATACGCAGTATTTT
CASSHLWTEPNTQYF
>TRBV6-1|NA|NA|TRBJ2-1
TGTGCCAGCAGTGAATTTGGGTCAAGCTCCTACAATGAGCAGTTCTTC
CASSEFGSSSYNEQFF
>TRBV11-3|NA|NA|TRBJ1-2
TGTGCCAGCAGCCAGGACGGCTACTATGGCTACACCTTC
CASSQDGYYGYTF
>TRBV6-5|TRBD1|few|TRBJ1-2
TGTGCCAGCAGCCGGGACAGGGACTATGGCTACACCTTC
CASSRDRDYGYTF
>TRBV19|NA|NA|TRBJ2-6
TGTGCCAGTAGTATTTGGACGGGGCCTGGGGCCAACGTCCTGACTTTC
CASSIWTGPGANVLTF
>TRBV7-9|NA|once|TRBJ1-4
TGTGCCAGCAGCTTAGCGTATCTGAATGAAAAACTGTTTTTT
CASSLAYLNEKLFF
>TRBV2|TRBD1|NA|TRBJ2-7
TGTGCCAGCAGCGCTAAGCACCGGGACAGGGGAGGCGAGCAGTACTTC
CASSAKHRDRGGEQYF
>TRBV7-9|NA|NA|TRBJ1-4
TGTGCCAGCAGCTTAGAGGATGAAAAACTGTTTTTT
CASSLEDEKLFF
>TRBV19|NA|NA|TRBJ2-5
TGTGCCAGTAGTTCTCCTAACAGGGTATCACAAGAGACCCAGTACTTC
CASSSPNRVSQETQYF
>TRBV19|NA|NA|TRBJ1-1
TGTGCCAGTAGTATCCCGCCAGGGGTGAACACTGAAGCTTTCTTT
CASSIPPGVNTEAFF
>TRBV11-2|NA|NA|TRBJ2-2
TGTGCCAGCAGCTTAGTAGCGTTCTCCGGGGAGCTGTTTTTT
CASSLVAFSGELFF
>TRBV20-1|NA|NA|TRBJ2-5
TGCAGTGCTGCCACGGAGACCCAGTACTTC
CSAATETQYF
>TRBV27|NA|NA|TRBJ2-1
TGTGCCAGCAGTTTATCCCCCCAGGGACGCGAGCAGTTCTTC
CASSLSPQGREQFF
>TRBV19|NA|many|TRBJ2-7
TGTGCCAGTAGTATAGGTCTTGGCCAGAACTACGAGCAGTACTTC
CASSIGLGQNYEQYF
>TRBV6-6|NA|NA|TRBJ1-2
TGTGCCAGCAGCGAGGGGGACAACTATGGCTACACCTTC
CASSEGDNYGYTF
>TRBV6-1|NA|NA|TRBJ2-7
TGTGCCAGCAGTTACGCCGGCGAGCAGTACTTC
CASSYAGEQYF
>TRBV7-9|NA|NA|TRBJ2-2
TGTGCCAGCAGCTTGAGGGACGCGAACACCGGGGAGCTGTTTTTT
CASSLRDANTGELFF
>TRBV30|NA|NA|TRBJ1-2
TGTGCCTGGACCCCACAGCCTGCCTATGGCTACACCTTC
CAWTPQPAYGYTF
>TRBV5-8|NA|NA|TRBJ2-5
TGTGCCAGCAGGATAGAGGTCGGAGAGACCCAGTACTTC
CASRIEVGETQYF
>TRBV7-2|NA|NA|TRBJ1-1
TGTGCCAGCAGCTCCAAAGGGGTGCGCTTTGAAGCTTTCTTT
CASSSKGVRFEAFF
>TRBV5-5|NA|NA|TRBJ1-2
TGTGCCAGCAGCTTCTTATCCGGGGGGACGGGCTATGGCTACACCTTC
CASSFLSGGTGYGYTF
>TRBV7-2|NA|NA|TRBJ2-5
TGTGCCAGCAGCTTACTTTACCCAACAGGGAGCGTTAAAGAGACCCAGTACTTC
CASSLLYPTGSVKETQYF
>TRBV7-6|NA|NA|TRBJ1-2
TGTGCCAGCAGCTTTGAGGGGTCCTATGGCTACACCTTC
CASSFEGSYGYTF
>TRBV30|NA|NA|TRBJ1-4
TGTGCCTGGGATAATGGGCAGTTTAATGAAAAACTGTTTTTT
CAWDNGQFNEKLFF
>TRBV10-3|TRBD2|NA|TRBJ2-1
TGTGCCACCTTAGCGGGGGGGTTTGACAATGAGCAGTTCTTC
CATLAGGFDNEQFF
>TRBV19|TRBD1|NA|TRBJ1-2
TGTGCCAGTAACCCAGGGGGAGACTATGGCTACACCTTC
CASNPGGDYGYTF
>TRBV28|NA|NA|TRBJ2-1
TGTGCCAGCAGGTACCCGGGGGCGTACAACAATGAGCAGTTCTTC
CASRYPGAYNNEQFF